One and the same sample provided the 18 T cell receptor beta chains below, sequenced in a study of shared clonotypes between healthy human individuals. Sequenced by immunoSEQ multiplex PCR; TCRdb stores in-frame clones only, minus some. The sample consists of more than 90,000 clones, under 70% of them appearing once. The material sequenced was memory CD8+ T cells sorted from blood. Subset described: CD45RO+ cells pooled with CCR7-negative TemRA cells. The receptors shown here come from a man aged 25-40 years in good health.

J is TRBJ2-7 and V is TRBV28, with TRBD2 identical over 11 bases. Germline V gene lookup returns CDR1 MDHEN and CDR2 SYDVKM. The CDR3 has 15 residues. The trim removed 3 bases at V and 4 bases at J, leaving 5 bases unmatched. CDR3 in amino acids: CASSLPGTSGYEQYF. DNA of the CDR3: TGTGCCAGCAGTTTGCCCGGGACTAGCGGTTACGAGCAGTACTTC. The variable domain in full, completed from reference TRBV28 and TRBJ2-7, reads DVKVTQSSRYLVKRTGEKVFLECVQDMDHENMFWYRQDPGLGLRLIYFSYDVKMKEKGDIPEGYSVSREKKERFSLILESASTNQTSMYLCASSLPGTSGYEQYFGPGTRLTVT.

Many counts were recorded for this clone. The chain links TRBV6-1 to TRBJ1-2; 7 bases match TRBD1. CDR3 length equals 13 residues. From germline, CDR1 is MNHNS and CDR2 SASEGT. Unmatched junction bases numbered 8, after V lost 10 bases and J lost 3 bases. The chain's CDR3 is CAIKQGTYYGYTF. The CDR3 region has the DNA TGTGCCATCAAACAGGGGACGTACTATGGCTACACCTTC.

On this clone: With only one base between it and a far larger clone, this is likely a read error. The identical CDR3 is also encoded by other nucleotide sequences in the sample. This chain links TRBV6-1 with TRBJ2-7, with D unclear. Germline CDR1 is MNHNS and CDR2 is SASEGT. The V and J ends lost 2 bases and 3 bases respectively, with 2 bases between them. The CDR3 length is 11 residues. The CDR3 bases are TGTGCCAGCAGTGAAAACTACGAGCAGTACTTC. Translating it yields CASSENYEQYF.

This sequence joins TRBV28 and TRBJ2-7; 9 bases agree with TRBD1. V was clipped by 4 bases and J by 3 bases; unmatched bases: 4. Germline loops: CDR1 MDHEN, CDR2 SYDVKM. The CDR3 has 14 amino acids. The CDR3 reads CASSSGTGNYEQYF. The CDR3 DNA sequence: TGTGCCAGCAGTTCCGGGACAGGGAACTACGAGCAGTACTTC.

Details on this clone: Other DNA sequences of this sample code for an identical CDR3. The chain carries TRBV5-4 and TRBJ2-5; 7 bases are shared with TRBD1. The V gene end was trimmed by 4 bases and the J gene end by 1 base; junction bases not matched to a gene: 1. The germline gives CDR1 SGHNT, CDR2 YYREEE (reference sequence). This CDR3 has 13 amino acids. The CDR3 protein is CASSRDSQETQYF. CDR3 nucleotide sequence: TGTGCCAGCAGCCGGGACAGCCAAGAGACCCAGTACTTC.

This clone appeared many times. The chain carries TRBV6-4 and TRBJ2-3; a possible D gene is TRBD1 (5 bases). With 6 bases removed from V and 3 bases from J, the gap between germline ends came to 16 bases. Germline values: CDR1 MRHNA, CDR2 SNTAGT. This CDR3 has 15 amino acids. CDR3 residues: CASSRLGQVTDTQYF. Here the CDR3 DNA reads TGTGCCAGCAGCCGACTCGGACAAGTTACAGATACGCAGTATTTT.

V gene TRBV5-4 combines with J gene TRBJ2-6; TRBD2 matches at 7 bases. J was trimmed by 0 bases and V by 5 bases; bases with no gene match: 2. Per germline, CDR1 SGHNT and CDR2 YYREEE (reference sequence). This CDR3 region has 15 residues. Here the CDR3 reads CASRGRVSGANVLTF. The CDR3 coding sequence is TGTGCCAGCAGGGGGAGGGTCTCTGGGGCCAACGTCCTGACTTTC.

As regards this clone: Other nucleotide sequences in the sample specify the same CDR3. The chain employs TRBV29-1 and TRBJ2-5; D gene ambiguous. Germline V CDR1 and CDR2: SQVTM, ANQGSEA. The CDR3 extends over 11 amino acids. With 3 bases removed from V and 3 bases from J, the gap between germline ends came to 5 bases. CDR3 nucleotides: TGCAGCGTTGATTCGGAAGAGACCCAGTACTTC. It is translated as CSVDSEETQYF.

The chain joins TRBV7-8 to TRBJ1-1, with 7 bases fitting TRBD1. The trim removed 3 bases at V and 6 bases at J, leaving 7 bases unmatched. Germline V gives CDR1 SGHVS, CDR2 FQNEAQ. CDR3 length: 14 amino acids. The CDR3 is CASSFTGDVAEAFF. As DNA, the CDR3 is TGTGCCAGCAGCTTCACAGGGGATGTTGCTGAAGCTTTCTTT.

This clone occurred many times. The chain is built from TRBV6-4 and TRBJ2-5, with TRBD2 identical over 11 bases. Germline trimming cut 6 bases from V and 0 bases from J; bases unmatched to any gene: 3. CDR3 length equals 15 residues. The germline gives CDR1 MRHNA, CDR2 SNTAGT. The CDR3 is CASSPTSGDQETQYF. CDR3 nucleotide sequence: TGTGCCAGCAGCCCGACTAGCGGGGACCAAGAGACCCAGTACTTC.

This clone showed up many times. CDR3: CASSDSRQTNTGELFF. For the CDR3, the DNA is TGTGCCAGCAGTGACTCGAGGCAGACTAACACCGGGGAGCTGTTTTTT. This chain links TRBV6-4 with TRBJ2-2; D is undetermined. Germline lookup yields CDR1 MRHNA and CDR2 SNTAGT. The germline V and J ends were trimmed by 0 bases and 2 bases, with 10 bases remaining between them. The CDR3 contains 16 residues.

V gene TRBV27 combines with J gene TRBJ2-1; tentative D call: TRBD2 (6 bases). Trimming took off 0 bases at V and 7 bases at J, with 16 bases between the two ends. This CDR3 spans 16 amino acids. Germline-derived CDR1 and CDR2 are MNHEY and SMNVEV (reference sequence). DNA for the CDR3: TGTGCCAGCAGTTTATCATCACTAGCCACCCTAAATGAGCAGTTCTTC. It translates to CASSLSSLATLNEQFF.

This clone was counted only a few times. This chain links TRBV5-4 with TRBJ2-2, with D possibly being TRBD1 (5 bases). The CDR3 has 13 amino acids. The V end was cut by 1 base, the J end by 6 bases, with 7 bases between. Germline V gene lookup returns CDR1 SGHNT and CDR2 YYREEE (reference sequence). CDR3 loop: CASSLTGSGELFF. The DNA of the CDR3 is TGTGCCAGCAGCTTGACAGGATCCGGGGAGCTGTTTTTT.

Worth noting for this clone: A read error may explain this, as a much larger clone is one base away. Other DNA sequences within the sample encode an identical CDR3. Written as DNA, the CDR3 is TGTGCCAGCAGTTTCGGCGGGGACCCCTACGAGCAGTACTTC. Protein sequence: CASSFGGDPYEQYF. The chain combines TRBV28 with TRBJ2-7, with a weak D call TRBD2 (6 bases). Looked up from germline, CDR1 is MDHEN and CDR2 is SYDVKM. Between the trimmed V and J ends, which lost 3 bases and 2 bases, there was a span of 11 bases. The CDR3 is 14 residues long.

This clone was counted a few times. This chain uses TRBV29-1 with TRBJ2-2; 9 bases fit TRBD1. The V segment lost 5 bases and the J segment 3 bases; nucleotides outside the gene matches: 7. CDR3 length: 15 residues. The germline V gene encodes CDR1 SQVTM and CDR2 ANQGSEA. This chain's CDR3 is CSVHEQGAYTGELFF. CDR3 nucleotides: TGCAGCGTTCACGAACAGGGGGCTTACACCGGGGAGCTGTTTTTT.

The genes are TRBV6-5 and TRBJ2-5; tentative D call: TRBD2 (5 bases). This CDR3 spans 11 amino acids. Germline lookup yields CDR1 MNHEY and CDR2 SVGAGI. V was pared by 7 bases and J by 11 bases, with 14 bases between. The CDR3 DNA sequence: TGTGCCAGCAACTACGGACTGGGACAGTACTTC. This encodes CASNYGLGQYF.

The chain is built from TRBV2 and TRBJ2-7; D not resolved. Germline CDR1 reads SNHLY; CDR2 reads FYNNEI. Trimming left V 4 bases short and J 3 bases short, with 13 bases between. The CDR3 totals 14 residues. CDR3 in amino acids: CASSGVWADYEQYF. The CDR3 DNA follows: TGTGCCAGCAGTGGAGTTTGGGCGGACTACGAGCAGTACTTC.

The CDR3 DNA reads as TGTGCCAGCAGTGAAGAGGGGGCGAGCTCCTACGAGCAGTACTTC. It translates to CASSEEGASSYEQYF. The gene calls are TRBV6-1 and TRBJ2-7; 7 bases match TRBD1. Germline trimming cut 1 base from V and 0 bases from J; bases unmatched to any gene: 3. The CDR3 extends over 15 amino acids. Germline V lookup: CDR1 MNHNS, CDR2 SASEGT.